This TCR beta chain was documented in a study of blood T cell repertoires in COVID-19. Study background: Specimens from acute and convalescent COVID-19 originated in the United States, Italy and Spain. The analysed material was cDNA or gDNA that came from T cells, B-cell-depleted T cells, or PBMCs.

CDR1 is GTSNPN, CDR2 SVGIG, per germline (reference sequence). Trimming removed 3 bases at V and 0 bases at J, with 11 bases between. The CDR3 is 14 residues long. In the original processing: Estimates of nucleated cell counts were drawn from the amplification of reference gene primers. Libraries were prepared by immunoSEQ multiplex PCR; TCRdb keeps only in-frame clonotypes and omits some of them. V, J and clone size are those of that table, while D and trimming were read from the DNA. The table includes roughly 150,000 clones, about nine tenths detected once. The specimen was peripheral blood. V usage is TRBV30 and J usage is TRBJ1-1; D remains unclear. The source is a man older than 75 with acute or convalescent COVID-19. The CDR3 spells CAWSLRGMNTEAFF. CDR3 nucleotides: TGTGCCTGGAGCTTGCGGGGTATGAACACTGAAGCTTTCTTT.